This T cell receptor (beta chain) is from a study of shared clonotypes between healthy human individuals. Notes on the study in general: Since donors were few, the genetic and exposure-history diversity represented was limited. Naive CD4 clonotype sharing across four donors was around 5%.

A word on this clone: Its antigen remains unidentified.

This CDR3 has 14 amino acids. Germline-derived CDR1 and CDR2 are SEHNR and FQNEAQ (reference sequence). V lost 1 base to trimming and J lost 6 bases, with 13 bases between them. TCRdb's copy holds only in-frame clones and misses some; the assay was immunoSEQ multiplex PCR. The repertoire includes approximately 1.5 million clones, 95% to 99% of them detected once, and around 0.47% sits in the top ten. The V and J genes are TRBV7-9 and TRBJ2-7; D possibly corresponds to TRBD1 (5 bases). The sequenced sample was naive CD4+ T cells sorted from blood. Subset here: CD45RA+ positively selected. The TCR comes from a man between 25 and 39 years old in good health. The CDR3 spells CASSLGAQGSEQYF. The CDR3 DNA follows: TGTGCCAGCAGCTTAGGAGCGCAGGGAAGCGAGCAGTACTTC.